One and the same sample provided the 8 T cell receptor beta chains below, sequenced in a study of T cells in Graves' hyperthyroidism and ophthalmopathy. TCR beta CDR3 region amplification was performed from RNA transcripts. The TCR CDR3 was amplified in a first-round RT-PCR using the HTBI primer set. TCRdb re-analysed the multiplex PCR reads in MiXCR, keeping a single row per CDR3 protein. Of 600,000 or so distinct CDR3 sequences in the sample, approximately 15% were seen once. The sample taken for sequencing was blood. These receptors all come from a young woman with Graves' ophthalmopathy.

This clonotype occurred many times. V gene TRBV3-1 combines with J gene TRBJ2-2; possible D gene TRBD1, 5 bases. The CDR3 consists of 15 residues. Looked up from germline, CDR1 is LGHDT and CDR2 is YNNKEL (reference sequence). Trimming removed 1 base from V and 3 bases from J, with 9 bases in between. The CDR3 sequence is CASSQGGRDTGELFF. CDR3 in DNA: TGTGCCAGCAGCCAAGGGGGCCGGGACACCGGGGAGCTGTTTTTT. Drawing the rest from reference TRBV3-1 and TRBJ2-2, the complete variable domain is DTAVSQTPKYLVTQMGNDKSIKCEQNLGHDTMYWYKQDSKKFLKIMFSYNNKELIINETVPNRFSPKSPDKAHLNLHINSLELGDSAVYFCASSQGGRDTGELFFGEGSRLTVL.

Of note for this clonotype: A much bigger clone sits one base away, suggesting this may be a read error. This chain joins TRBV6-2 or TRBV6-3 and TRBJ2-7, with D perhaps given as TRBD1 or TRBD2 (7 bases each). Trimming removed 0 bases at V and 2 bases at J, with 29 bases between. The germline V gene has CDR1 MNHEY and CDR2 SVGEGT. The CDR3 is 21 amino acids. The CDR3, as DNA: TGTGCCAGCAGTTACTCGAGACGTGAACAGGGGAAGGGCGGGAGCCCCTACGAGCAGTACTTC. Its translation: CASSYSRREQGKGGSPYEQYF.

A few counts support this clonotype. The rearrangement uses TRBV25-1 and TRBJ2-6, with 7 bases lining up with TRBD1. Trimming at V came to 6 bases and at J to 0 bases, leaving 11 bases not matched to a gene. Germline V gene sequence: CDR1 MGHDK, CDR2 SYGVNS. CDR3 length: 18 residues. Written as DNA, the CDR3 is TGTGCCAGCAGAGACCCCCCGGGACAGTTCTCTGGGGCCAACGTCCTGACTTTC. Amino acids: CASRDPPGQFSGANVLTF.

The rearrangement joins TRBV7-9 to TRBJ1-5, with TRBD1 as a possible D gene (5 bases). Germline lookup yields CDR1 SEHNR and CDR2 FQNEAQ (reference sequence). V lost 1 base to trimming and J lost 3 bases, with 10 bases between them. The CDR3 covers 15 residues. The CDR3 sequence: CASSLGGGINQPQHF. DNA for the CDR3: TGTGCCAGCAGCTTAGGTGGGGGTATCAATCAGCCCCAGCATTTT.

This clonotype showed up many times. This chain links TRBV27 with TRBJ1-5, with D possibly being TRBD1 (5 bases). This CDR3 spans 13 amino acids. Germline loops: CDR1 MNHEY, CDR2 SMNVEV (reference sequence). Trimming took 6 bases from V and 0 from J, leaving 6 bases between them. This CDR3 reads CASSRVSNQPQHF. CDR3 bases: TGTGCCAGCAGCAGGGTTAGCAATCAGCCCCAGCATTTT.

This clonotype came up a few times. The V gene is TRBV7-9, the J gene TRBJ1-1; the D gene is possibly TRBD1 (6 bases). Germline V lookup: CDR1 SEHNR, CDR2 FQNEAQ (reference sequence). The CDR3 totals 15 residues. V was cut by 5 bases and J by 4 bases, with 17 bases left in between. The chain's CDR3 is CASSATQGTATEAFF. Here the CDR3 DNA reads TGTGCCAGCAGCGCGACACAGGGTACAGCCACTGAAGCTTTCTTT.

This chain connects TRBV25-1 to TRBJ2-2, with 7 bases lining up with TRBD1. Germline CDR1 and CDR2: MGHDK and SYGVNS. CDR3 size: 17 residues. After removal of 5 bases from V and 3 bases from J, the junction contained 12 bases not matched to a gene. Here the CDR3 reads CASSTHQGGRDTGELFF. The CDR3 coding sequence is TGTGCCAGCAGTACCCACCAAGGGGGCAGAGACACCGGGGAGCTGTTTTTT.

This clonotype was counted ten times or more. This chain uses TRBV28 with TRBJ1-1, with D maybe TRBD1 (6 bases). The V and J ends lost 8 bases and 1 base respectively, with 11 bases between them. Germline assignment: CDR1 MDHEN and CDR2 SYDVKM. The CDR3 is 13 amino acids. In DNA, the CDR3 is TGTGCCAGCCAAACAGGGCAGAACACTGAAGCTTTCTTT. It specifies CASQTGQNTEAFF. Full variable domain (remainder filled in from reference TRBV28 and TRBJ1-1): DVKVTQSSRYLVKRTGEKVFLECVQDMDHENMFWYRQDPGLGLRLIYFSYDVKMKEKGDIPEGYSVSREKKERFSLILESASTNQTSMYLCASQTGQNTEAFFGQGTRLTVV.